A single sample gave rise to the 22 T cell receptor beta chains below, sequenced in a study of blood T cell repertoires in COVID-19. This table comes from immunoSEQ multiplex PCR, and its TCRdb copy is limited to in-frame clones, with some not included. The table records a few hundred thousand clones, approximately 80% of them present only once. The source material was PBMCs or T cells enriched from blood (not recorded which). The receptors stem from a man aged 40-49 years who had recovered from COVID-19.

Comment on this clone: A read error may account for a junction end that differs from germline. This sequence joins TRBV5-8 and TRBJ2-5; possibly TRBD1 for D (6 bases). Germline assignment: CDR1 SGHTS and CDR2 YDEGEE. The CDR3 totals 16 residues. The CDR3 coding sequence is TGTGCCAGCACCTTGTATGGACCAGGGGACGGGGAGACCCAGTACTTC. Residues: CASTLYGPGDGETQYF.

Only a few counts were recorded for this clone. Relative to the germline gene, one junction end is altered; a read error may explain this. The genes are TRBV2 and TRBJ2-3; 7 nucleotides line up with TRBD1. The CDR3 runs to 14 residues. The germline V gene has CDR1 SNHLY and CDR2 FYNNEI. The CDR3 reads CASSEGGSSDTQYF. CDR3 coding DNA: TGTGCCAGCAGCGAAGGGGGCAGTTCAGATACGCAGTATTTT.

V gene TRBV6-5 combines with J gene TRBJ1-5; 7 nucleotides match TRBD1. Losses at the gene ends were 6 bases for V and 7 bases for J; bases not matched to a gene: 6. In germline, CDR1 is MNHEY, CDR2 SVGAGI. The CDR3 spans 13 residues. CDR3: CASRKQGRQPQHF. The DNA for the CDR3 is TGTGCCAGCAGGAAACAGGGGAGGCAGCCCCAGCATTTT.

The J gene is TRBJ1-1, the V gene TRBV2; D is unresolved. Germline V gene lookup returns CDR1 SNHLY and CDR2 FYNNEI. The CDR3 has 16 residues. The V and J ends lost 1 base and 1 base respectively, with 13 bases between them. The CDR3 DNA reads as TGTGCCAGCAGTGAAGATCCGAACGGCGGGAACACTGAAGCTTTCTTT. Its translation: CASSEDPNGGNTEAFF.

V and J are TRBV27 and TRBJ1-2; maybe TRBD1 (6 bases). This CDR3 contains 14 residues. Trimming stripped 6 bases from V and 0 bases from J, with 11 bases between. Germline CDR1 reads MNHEY; CDR2 reads SMNVEV (reference sequence). The DNA for the CDR3 is TGTGCCAGCAGCTACAGGGTTCCTAACTATGGCTACACCTTC. Amino acid sequence: CASSYRVPNYGYTF.

The rearrangement links TRBV30 to TRBJ2-2; D might be TRBD1 (6 bases). V dropped 4 bases and J dropped 8 bases, with 8 bases sitting between them. This CDR3 is built from 11 residues. From germline, CDR1 is GTSNPN and CDR2 SVGIG (reference sequence). The CDR3 is CAWTRGGELFF. Written as DNA, the CDR3 is TGTGCCTGGACCAGGGGAGGGGAGCTGTTTTTT.

This clone was observed a single time. V usage is TRBV5-4 and J usage is TRBJ2-5; D unresolved. V shed 0 bases and J shed 1 base, with 7 bases lying between them. Looked up from germline, CDR1 is SGHNT and CDR2 is YYREEE (reference sequence). The CDR3 is 14 amino acids. The CDR3 DNA sequence: TGTGCCAGCAGCTTGGATGCGAGCCAAGAGACCCAGTACTTC. Translating gives CASSLDASQETQYF.

The chain is built from TRBV7-9 and TRBJ1-1; the match to TRBD1 covers 7 bases. CDR1 and CDR2 (germline): SEHNR, FQNEAQ (reference sequence). There are 15 residues in the CDR3. The V segment lost 3 bases and the J segment 4 bases; nucleotides outside the gene matches: 8. CDR3 amino acids: CASSFFQGGGTEAFF. The DNA of the CDR3 is TGTGCCAGCAGCTTCTTTCAGGGGGGAGGCACTGAAGCTTTCTTT.

The genes are TRBV7-8 and TRBJ2-1, with TRBD2 matching 9 bases. The CDR3 extends over 16 amino acids. The germline CDR1 and CDR2 sequences are SGHVS and FQNEAQ. Trimming at V came to 1 base and at J to 9 bases, leaving 10 bases not matched to a gene. The CDR3 is CASSLVAGGLIGEQFF. The CDR3 nucleotides are TGTGCCAGCAGCTTAGTCGCGGGAGGGCTTATCGGTGAGCAGTTCTTC. Based on the CDR3 plus reference TRBV7-8 and TRBJ2-1, the full variable domain is GAGVSQSPRYKVAKRGQDVALRCDPISGHVSLFWYQQALGQGPEFLTYFQNEAQLDKSGLPSDRFFAERPEGSVSTLKIQRTQQEDSAVYLCASSLVAGGLIGEQFFGPGTRLTVL.

V is TRBV5-1 and J is TRBJ1-2; D is unclear. This CDR3 comprises 14 residues. The V end lost 5 bases, the J end lost 0 bases, and 11 bases lay between the germline ends. Germline CDR1 SGHRS, CDR2 YFSETQ. CDR3 nucleotide sequence: TGCGCCAGCAGTCCCGACGGAGCTAACTATGGCTACACCTTC. This translates into CASSPDGANYGYTF.

The chain links TRBV10-3 to TRBJ2-5; 7 nucleotides align to TRBD1. Trimming took 4 bases from V and 3 from J; bases not matched to a gene: 8. In germline, CDR1 is ENHRY, CDR2 SYGVKD. The CDR3 has 15 amino acids. The CDR3 region is CAISGLDRPKETQYF. The CDR3 coding sequence is TGTGCCATCAGTGGACTGGACAGGCCCAAAGAGACCCAGTACTTC.

The V gene is TRBV11-1, the J gene TRBJ2-1, with 9 bases that match TRBD2. CDR3 size: 15 residues. The ends lost 5 bases at V and 5 bases at J; junction bases unmatched: 7. The germline V gene encodes CDR1 SGHAT and CDR2 FQDESV (reference sequence). The CDR3 here is CASSNSGRRNNEQFF. The CDR3 DNA reads TGTGCCAGCAGCAATAGCGGGAGAAGAAACAATGAGCAGTTCTTC.

V and J are TRBV3-1 (or the pseudogene TRBV3-2) and TRBJ1-6; D might be TRBD1 (6 bases). Trimming removed 0 bases at V and 7 bases at J, with 16 bases between. This CDR3 is built from 17 residues. Germline CDR1 is LGHDT and CDR2 is YNNKEL (reference sequence). The CDR3 loop reads CASSQDRDDRLNSPLHF. Written as DNA, the CDR3 is TGTGCCAGCAGCCAAGATCGGGATGACAGGTTGAATTCACCCCTCCACTTT.

In nucleotides, the CDR3 is TGTGCCAGCTCAACTACGGTAGCGGGGGATACGCAGTATTTT. Translating gives CASSTTVAGDTQYF. The J gene is TRBJ2-3, the V gene TRBV18, with 8 bases lining up with TRBD2. V lost 5 bases, J lost 6 bases, and 7 bases stayed unmatched. The length of the CDR3 is 14 residues. Germline V CDR1 and CDR2: KGHSH, LQKENI.

This clone was picked up one time. CDR3 loop: CASRLLQGNTGELFF. As DNA, the CDR3 is TGTGCCAGCAGGTTACTCCAGGGGAACACCGGGGAGCTGTTTTTT. The genes are TRBV7-9 and TRBJ2-2; the D gene is possibly TRBD1 (5 bases). The ends were cut back, 6 bases at V and 1 base at J, with 12 bases in the middle. CDR3 length: 15 amino acids. Germline loops: CDR1 SEHNR, CDR2 FQNEAQ (reference sequence).

The V gene is TRBV4-1, the J gene TRBJ1-2; the D gene is possibly TRBD1 (6 bases). CDR3 length: 16 amino acids. Between the trimmed V and J ends, which lost 0 bases and 2 bases, there was a span of 13 bases. The germline V gene has CDR1 MGHRA and CDR2 YSYEKL. CDR3 loop: CASSQDKSRGNYGYTF. As DNA, the CDR3 is TGCGCCAGCAGCCAAGATAAGAGCAGGGGCAACTATGGCTACACCTTC.

V gene TRBV4-1 combines with J gene TRBJ1-1; tentatively, D is TRBD1 (5 bases). V lost 4 bases and J 3 bases, leaving 15 bases between the germline ends. CDR1 and CDR2 (germline): MGHRA, YSYEKL. The CDR3 extends over 15 amino acids. The CDR3: CASSPTQGLDTEAFF. For the CDR3, the DNA is TGCGCCAGCAGCCCCACTCAGGGATTGGACACTGAAGCTTTCTTT.

This chain uses TRBV9 with TRBJ2-2, with 16 bases that match TRBD2. Unmatched junction bases numbered 5, after V lost 4 bases and J lost 5 bases. Looked up from germline, CDR1 is SGDLS and CDR2 is YYNGEE. This CDR3 region has 17 residues. This chain's CDR3 is CASSPGLAGGETGELFF. CDR3 DNA sequence: TGTGCCAGCAGCCCGGGACTAGCGGGAGGGGAAACCGGGGAGCTGTTTTTT.

The rearrangement uses TRBV19 and TRBJ1-6, with D hard to call. The germline V gene has CDR1 LNHDA and CDR2 SQIVND (reference sequence). This CDR3 region has 17 residues. Deletions cut 5 bases from V and 0 bases from J, with 14 bases between. CDR3 region: CASSFLAGSSYNSPLHF. CDR3 in DNA: TGTGCCAGTAGTTTCCTCGCGGGAAGCTCCTATAATTCACCCCTCCACTTT.

The J gene is TRBJ1-5, the V gene TRBV19; 9 bases match TRBD1. Trimming cost V 5 bases and J 6 bases; bases outside gene matches: 8. CDR1 is LNHDA and CDR2 is SQIVND in the germline V gene (reference sequence). The CDR3 is 15 amino acids. Here the CDR3 reads CASSYRTGVSQPQHF. CDR3 DNA: TGTGCCAGTAGTTACCGGACAGGGGTGTCTCAGCCCCAGCATTTT.

This chain links TRBV5-1 with TRBJ2-1, with 9 nucleotides matching TRBD2. The CDR3 totals 14 residues. Trimming removed 4 bases from V and 1 base from J; junction bases left unmatched: 0. Germline loops: CDR1 SGHRS, CDR2 YFSETQ. The CDR3 loop reads CASSSGRSYNEQFF. DNA of the CDR3: TGCGCCAGCAGCAGCGGGAGGTCCTACAATGAGCAGTTCTTC.

The chain combines TRBV12-3 or TRBV12-4 with TRBJ2-2; D not certain. Trimming removed 4 bases at V and 5 bases at J, with 8 bases between. This CDR3 has 13 amino acids. The CDR3 protein is CASSSSNTGELFF. CDR3 sequence (DNA): TGTGCCAGCAGTTCCTCTAATACCGGGGAGCTGTTTTTT.